Presented here are 29 T cell receptor beta chains from one specimen sequenced in a study of blood T cell repertoires in COVID-19 (dated by TCRdb to between 2020 and 2021). Libraries came from the immunoSEQ multiplex PCR assay. Drawn from immuneACCESS, this table holds only the in-frame rearrangements with V and J called that TCRdb kept. Clones are partly lost; checked studies trace under half to an unresolved V gene and leave the rest unexplained. The sample table holds about 75,000 clones, of which less than 90% were seen once. 5.5% to 7.5% of the sample goes to the ten largest clones. The material sequenced was peripheral blood. Receptors originate from a man at least 80 years old with COVID-19, enrolled during active disease.

The gene calls are TRBV5-4 and TRBJ1-2; TRBD1 matches at 7 bases. Looked up from germline, CDR1 is SGHNT and CDR2 is YYREEE (reference sequence). This CDR3 comprises 13 residues. V shed 6 bases and J 4 bases; nucleotides not matched to a gene: 6. The CDR3 region is CASTTGTSYGYTF. The CDR3 DNA is TGTGCCAGCACGACAGGGACTTCCTATGGCTACACCTTC.

The CDR3 reads CASSQASGGVSSYNEQFF. The CDR3 DNA follows: TGTGCCAGCAGCCAAGCTAGCGGGGGAGTAAGCTCCTACAATGAGCAGTTCTTC. This chain joins TRBV3-1 (or the pseudogene TRBV3-2) and TRBJ2-1, with 10 nucleotides matching TRBD2. This CDR3 has 18 residues. J lost 0 bases, V lost 1 base, and 6 bases had no gene match. From germline, CDR1 is LGHDT and CDR2 YNNKEL (reference sequence).

The chain has TRBV6-5 and TRBJ1-5; D remains unclear. The V end lost 5 bases, the J end lost 3 bases, and 11 bases lay between the germline ends. CDR3 size: 14 residues. Germline assignment: CDR1 MNHEY and CDR2 SVGAGI. CDR3 bases: TGTGCCAGCAGTCAGAGAGGCCACAATCAGCCCCAGCATTTT. Protein product: CASSQRGHNQPQHF.

The genes are TRBV2 and TRBJ1-4; maybe TRBD1 (5 bases). The germline V gene has CDR1 SNHLY and CDR2 FYNNEI. The germline V and J ends were trimmed by 5 bases and 2 bases, with 12 bases remaining between them. The CDR3 consists of 15 residues. The CDR3 nucleotides are TGTGCCAGCAGTTTTACAGGATTGACTAATGAAAAACTGTTTTTT. Translation gives CASSFTGLTNEKLFF.

The chain has TRBV4-3 and TRBJ1-2, with a possible D match to TRBD1 (6 bases). Germline CDR1 and CDR2: LGHNA and YSLEER. This CDR3 comprises 18 residues. Trimming left V 4 bases short and J 0 bases short, with 21 bases between. Here the CDR3 reads CASSPSFSPDRPNYGYTF. The CDR3 nucleotides are TGCGCCAGCAGCCCATCATTCTCCCCGGACAGACCTAACTATGGCTACACCTTC.

This sequence joins TRBV3-1 (or the pseudogene TRBV3-2) and TRBJ1-1, with D perhaps TRBD1 (5 bases). The CDR3 has 14 amino acids. Looked up from germline, CDR1 is LGHDT and CDR2 is YNNKEL (reference sequence). V gave up 0 bases and J gave up 5 bases, with 10 bases separating them. The CDR3 reads CASSQEGGETEAFF. The CDR3 DNA sequence: TGTGCCAGCAGCCAAGAGGGGGGGGAAACTGAAGCTTTCTTT.

The chain links TRBV28 to TRBJ2-7; D perhaps matches TRBD1 (5 bases). Trimming removed 7 bases at V and 3 bases at J, with 13 bases between. CDR3 length: 13 residues. Per the germline V gene, CDR1 is MDHEN and CDR2 is SYDVKM. Written as DNA, the CDR3 is TGTGCCAGCAACCCCTCAGGGTACTACGAGCAGTACTTC. Encoded protein: CASNPSGYYEQYF.

CDR3 nucleotides: TGTGCCAGCAGCTTAAGGGGGCCAGCTCAGCCCCAGCATTTT. The encoded protein is CASSLRGPAQPQHF. The chain carries TRBV5-8 and TRBJ1-5; 7 bases match TRBD1. Germline V gene sequence: CDR1 SGHTS, CDR2 YDEGEE. The CDR3 extends over 14 amino acids. The junction had 5 bases not matched to a gene; V was cut back by 2 bases and J by 6 bases.

J is TRBJ2-2 and V is TRBV7-3; TRBD1 might be the D (6 bases). The V gene lost 5 bases and the J gene lost 3 bases, with 10 bases spanning the gap. The length of the CDR3 is 14 residues. Germline V gene sequence: CDR1 SGHTA, CDR2 FQGTGA. CDR3 DNA sequence: TGTGCCAGCAGCCAGGACAGATACACCGGGGAGCTGTTTTTT. This translates into CASSQDRYTGELFF.

This chain links TRBV7-3 with TRBJ1-1; tentative D call: TRBD1 (5 bases). Trimming removed 0 bases from V and 5 bases from J, with 13 bases in between. Germline V gene lookup returns CDR1 SGHTA and CDR2 FQGTGA. This CDR3 comprises 15 residues. The CDR3 DNA sequence: TGTGCCAGCAGCTTAACGGGGACTTCAGGGACTGAAGCTTTCTTT. Amino acids: CASSLTGTSGTEAFF.

The V and J genes are TRBV9 and TRBJ1-3; a possible D gene is TRBD1 (5 bases). V was pared by 0 bases and J by 2 bases, with 12 bases between. CDR3 length: 16 residues. Germline V CDR1 and CDR2: SGDLS, YYNGEE. CDR3 residues: CASSVGPGQTGNTIYF. In nucleotides, the CDR3 is TGTGCCAGCAGCGTAGGTCCAGGGCAAACTGGAAACACCATATATTTT.

CDR3 in amino acids: CASSYLTGASSYEQYF. The CDR3 nucleotides read TGTGCCAGCAGCTATTTGACAGGGGCGAGCTCCTACGAGCAGTACTTC. The rearrangement joins TRBV21-1 to TRBJ2-7; TRBD1, the table's D call, lacks a check against the DNA. TRBV21-1 is described as a pseudogene. The CDR3 has 16 amino acids.

The CDR3 spells CASSLTERSTEAFF. CDR3 DNA: TGCGCCAGCAGCTTAACGGAGCGGAGCACTGAAGCTTTCTTT. This chain uses TRBV5-1 with TRBJ1-1, with D uncertain. The germline V gene has CDR1 SGHRS and CDR2 YFSETQ. This CDR3 spans 14 amino acids. Trimming took off 2 bases at V and 4 bases at J, with 12 bases between the two ends.

The gene calls are TRBV19 and TRBJ1-6; the D is unclear. The V end was cut by 4 bases, the J end by 6 bases, with 10 bases between. The CDR3 covers 14 residues. CDR1 and CDR2 from the germline V gene are LNHDA and SQIVND (reference sequence). The CDR3 loop is CASSRVEVNSPLHF. CDR3 nucleotide sequence: TGTGCCAGTAGTAGGGTGGAGGTTAATTCACCCCTCCACTTT.

The chain is built from TRBV18 and TRBJ1-3; D might be TRBD1 (5 bases). CDR3 length: 16 residues. CDR1 and CDR2 (germline): KGHSH, LQKENI. V was pared by 1 base and J by 0 bases, with 10 bases between. In DNA form, the CDR3 reads TGTGCCAGCTCACCACAAAGGGGCGGCTCTGGAAACACCATATATTTT. Encoded protein: CASSPQRGGSGNTIYF.

The chain carries TRBV7-9 and TRBJ2-3; D call uncertain. The CDR3 contains 12 residues. The germline gives CDR1 SEHNR, CDR2 FQNEAQ (reference sequence). Trimming removed 5 bases from V and 6 bases from J, with 9 bases in between. DNA of the CDR3: TGTGCCAGCAGCCCCGACTTTGATACGCAGTATTTT. Its protein product is CASSPDFDTQYF.

The sample holds a few counts of this clone. The rearrangement uses TRBV12-3 or TRBV12-4 and TRBJ1-1, with D perhaps matching TRBD1 (6 bases). Trimming removed 6 bases at V and 6 bases at J, with 14 bases between. CDR3 length equals 13 residues. The CDR3 bases are TGTGCCAGCAGCTTTGACAGGCTCTCTGAAGCTTTCTTT. This codes for CASSFDRLSEAFF.

There are a few counts of this clone. The chain employs TRBV5-5 and TRBJ2-7, with 7 bases identical to TRBD1. Trimming at V came to 1 base and at J to 0 bases, leaving 7 bases not matched to a gene. Germline assignment: CDR1 SGHKS and CDR2 YYEKEE (reference sequence). The CDR3 runs to 16 residues. The CDR3 here is CASSLFLRDSSYEQYF. As DNA, the CDR3 is TGTGCCAGCAGCTTGTTTCTCCGGGACAGCTCCTACGAGCAGTACTTC.

Here the CDR3 reads CASSSAGNTIYF. CDR3 bases: TGTGCCAGCAGCAGCGCTGGAAACACCATATATTTT. The J gene is TRBJ1-3, the V gene TRBV9, with no clear D. V was trimmed by 4 bases and J by 2 bases, leaving 4 bases between them. This CDR3 has 12 residues. Germline loops: CDR1 SGDLS, CDR2 YYNGEE.

The J gene is TRBJ1-4, the V gene TRBV6-5; TRBD1 matches at 8 bases. The CDR3 is made up of 14 amino acids. Germline V gene data show CDR1 as MNHEY and CDR2 as SVGAGI. V was clipped by 6 bases and J by 5 bases; unmatched bases: 5. The CDR3 loop is CASSHRGKNEKLFF. CDR3 bases: TGTGCCAGCAGCCACAGGGGGAAGAATGAAAAACTGTTTTTT.

This chain connects TRBV6-6 to TRBJ2-5; tentative D call: TRBD2 (5 bases). CDR3 length equals 13 residues. Trimming took 2 bases from V and 4 from J, leaving 8 bases between them. Germline values: CDR1 MNHNY, CDR2 SVGAGI (reference sequence). This chain's CDR3 is CASSYAEGETQYF. The CDR3 nucleotides read TGTGCCAGCAGTTACGCCGAGGGAGAGACCCAGTACTTC.

The chain has TRBV18 and TRBJ1-1; TRBD1 aligns across 7 bases. The trim removed 3 bases at V and 5 bases at J, leaving 6 bases unmatched. Germline-derived CDR1 and CDR2 are KGHSH and LQKENI. This CDR3 is 14 amino acids long. Written as DNA, the CDR3 is TGTGCCAGCTCACCCGTGGCAGGGGGGACTGAAGCTTTCTTT. Translation: CASSPVAGGTEAFF.

The sample holds one count of this clone. The chain is built from TRBV3-1 (or the pseudogene TRBV3-2) and TRBJ1-5; the D is unclear. Germline V CDR1 and CDR2: LGHDT, YNNKEL (reference sequence). The CDR3 has 15 amino acids. The V and J ends lost 4 bases and 0 bases respectively, with 10 bases between them. DNA of the CDR3: TGTGCCAGCAGCCTGGCCGGGAATAGCAATCAGCCCCAGCATTTT. Amino acid sequence: CASSLAGNSNQPQHF.

This clone was detected once. The chain employs TRBV2 and TRBJ1-2; the D is unclear. Looked up from germline, CDR1 is SNHLY and CDR2 is FYNNEI. Trimming removed 8 bases from V and 7 bases from J, with 17 bases in between. The CDR3 has 13 residues. CDR3 residues: CASEISDAGGYTF. The CDR3 bases are TGTGCCAGCGAGATCTCTGATGCGGGTGGCTACACCTTC.

In nucleotides, the CDR3 is TGCGCCAGCAGCTTGGAGCTCGGGAGCGGGGGAGGCTACGAGCAGTACTTC. It encodes CASSLELGSGGGYEQYF. This rearrangement joins TRBV5-1 to TRBJ2-7; TRBD2 matches at 8 bases. Trimming removed 0 bases from V and 3 bases from J; junction bases left unmatched: 11. The CDR3 has 17 amino acids. Germline CDR1 and CDR2: SGHRS and YFSETQ.

The chain couples TRBV27 to TRBJ2-1; no clear D. CDR3 length: 15 amino acids. V was pared by 2 bases and J by 3 bases, with 11 bases between. Per germline, CDR1 MNHEY and CDR2 SMNVEV (reference sequence). This chain's CDR3 is CASSLLSLGYNEQFF. The CDR3 nucleotides read TGTGCCAGCAGTTTACTATCCCTCGGCTACAATGAGCAGTTCTTC.

This chain links TRBV7-2 with TRBJ1-2, with D maybe TRBD1 (5 bases). This CDR3 is 15 amino acids long. The germline V gene has CDR1 SGHTA and CDR2 FQGNSA. Trimming removed 1 base from V and 3 bases from J, with 12 bases in between. CDR3 residues: CASSLDQGLDYGYTF. DNA of the CDR3: TGTGCCAGCAGCTTAGATCAGGGTTTAGACTATGGCTACACCTTC.

The chain uses TRBV18 and TRBJ1-2; D remains ambiguous. There are 12 residues in the CDR3. V was cut by 5 bases and J by 4 bases, with 8 bases left in between. Germline V gives CDR1 KGHSH, CDR2 LQKENI. CDR3 sequence reads: CASSGQTYGYTF. In nucleotides, the CDR3 is TGTGCCAGCTCAGGGCAGACCTATGGCTACACCTTC.

Note on this clone: The same CDR3 also results from other DNA sequences found in this sample. The rearrangement joins TRBV9 to TRBJ2-1; 8 bases fit TRBD2. V gave up 4 bases and J gave up 4 bases; unmatched junction bases: 7. The CDR3 length is 15 residues. Germline CDR1 SGDLS, CDR2 YYNGEE. The CDR3, as DNA: TGTGCCAGCAGCCCCCGGGAGGGTACTTACAATGAGCAGTTCTTC. It encodes CASSPREGTYNEQFF.